These T cell receptor beta chains were read from a single sample in a study of blood T cell repertoires in COVID-19. Generated by immunoSEQ multiplex PCR, the TCRdb table keeps only in-frame clones and is missing some. The repertoire holds around 60,000 clones, with more than 75% as singletons. Input material: peripheral blood. These receptors were obtained from a man aged 55 to 70 with acute or convalescent COVID-19. The CDR3 runs from the conserved cysteine through the conserved F or W. The D gene is left open where the match is weak. Rows may omit the clone size; those that give it use once, few, many or a size class.

j_gene: TRBJ2-5; abundance: .; v_gene: TRBV20-1; d_gene: TRBD1; CDR3nt: TGCAGTGCTAGTGAGGGGGCTGTGGAGACCCAGTACTTC; CDR3aa: CSASEGAVETQYF
j_gene: TRBJ2-1; abundance: .; v_gene: TRBV10-3; d_gene: TRBD2; CDR3nt: TGTGCCATCAGTGAATTTAGCGGGGTTGATGAGCAGTTCTTC; CDR3aa: CAISEFSGVDEQFF
j_gene: TRBJ2-1; abundance: .; v_gene: TRBV14; d_gene: TRBD1; CDR3nt: TGTGCCAGCAGCTCCTACCGGGACAGGCCGGTCAATGAGCAGTTCTTC; CDR3aa: CASSSYRDRPVNEQFF
j_gene: TRBJ2-2; abundance: few; v_gene: TRBV11-2; d_gene: TRBD2; CDR3nt: TGTGCCAGCAGCTTAGATCCACTAGCGGGGGGCGGGGAGCTGTTTTTT; CDR3aa: CASSLDPLAGGGELFF
j_gene: TRBJ2-3; abundance: .; v_gene: TRBV7-9; d_gene: .; CDR3nt: TGTGCCAGCAGCCGTACTACAGATACGCAGTATTTT; CDR3aa: CASSRTTDTQYF
j_gene: TRBJ2-5; abundance: .; v_gene: TRBV7-6; d_gene: .; CDR3nt: TGTGCCAGCAGCTTAGGGGGGGGCCGACAAGAGACCCAGTACTTC; CDR3aa: CASSLGGGRQETQYF
j_gene: TRBJ1-1; abundance: .; v_gene: TRBV18; d_gene: .; CDR3nt: TGTGCCAGCTCATCATACACTGAAGCTTTCTTT; CDR3aa: CASSSYTEAFF
j_gene: TRBJ2-6; abundance: .; v_gene: TRBV2; d_gene: .; CDR3nt: TGTGCCAGCAGGGGGACTGGCGGGGCCAACGTCCTGACTTTC; CDR3aa: CASRGTGGANVLTF
j_gene: TRBJ1-2; abundance: .; v_gene: TRBV2; d_gene: .; CDR3nt: TGTGCCAGCATTCCTGACGCGGGCACCTATGGCTACACCTTC; CDR3aa: CASIPDAGTYGYTF
j_gene: TRBJ2-3; abundance: .; v_gene: TRBV18; d_gene: TRBD2; CDR3nt: TGTGCCAGCTCATTAGCGGGGTGGGCAGATACGCAGTATTTT; CDR3aa: CASSLAGWADTQYF
j_gene: TRBJ2-7; abundance: .; v_gene: TRBV27; d_gene: .; CDR3nt: TGTGCCAGCAGTTCCCAGGCCCTACCCTCCTACGAGCAGTACTTC; CDR3aa: CASSSQALPSYEQYF
j_gene: TRBJ1-2; abundance: .; v_gene: TRBV6-1; d_gene: .; CDR3nt: TGTGCCAGCAGTGAAGATCTGTATGGCTACACCTTC; CDR3aa: CASSEDLYGYTF
j_gene: TRBJ2-1; abundance: .; v_gene: TRBV18; d_gene: .; CDR3nt: TGTGCCAGCTCACCGACGAGGGCACAAAGTGAGCAGTTCTTC; CDR3aa: CASSPTRAQSEQFF
j_gene: TRBJ2-4; abundance: .; v_gene: TRBV12-3/TRBV12-4; d_gene: .; CDR3nt: TGTGCCAGCAGTTTAGGGGGCTCGGACATTCAGTACTTC; CDR3aa: CASSLGGSDIQYF
j_gene: TRBJ2-1; abundance: .; v_gene: TRBV18; d_gene: .; CDR3nt: TGTGCCAGCAGCAAGGGCGGGACAGTCTACAATGAGCAGTTCTTC; CDR3aa: CASSKGGTVYNEQFF
j_gene: TRBJ2-5; abundance: once; v_gene: TRBV7-7; d_gene: .; CDR3nt: TGTGCTAGCAGCTTGAGGGCAGGGAGGGAGACCCAGTACTTC; CDR3aa: CASSLRAGRETQYF
j_gene: TRBJ2-7; abundance: .; v_gene: TRBV6-5; d_gene: .; CDR3nt: TGTGCCAGCAGTTACGATTCCGGGGACTCCTACGAGCAGTACTTC; CDR3aa: CASSYDSGDSYEQYF
j_gene: TRBJ1-5; abundance: .; v_gene: TRBV28; d_gene: .; CDR3nt: TGTGCCACCCATTCGGTTAATCAGCCCCAGCATTTT; CDR3aa: CATHSVNQPQHF
j_gene: TRBJ2-6; abundance: .; v_gene: TRBV4-1; d_gene: TRBD1; CDR3nt: TGCGCCAGCAGCCGGGAAACAGGGGGCGCTGGGGCCAACGTCCTGACTTTC; CDR3aa: CASSRETGGAGANVLTF
j_gene: TRBJ2-2; abundance: few; v_gene: TRBV15; d_gene: TRBD1; CDR3nt: TGTGCCACCAGCGGATCAGGGGGTTCAAGAATCACCGGGGAGCTGTTTTTT; CDR3aa: CATSGSGGSRITGELFF
j_gene: TRBJ1-4; abundance: .; v_gene: TRBV5-6; d_gene: .; CDR3nt: TGTGCCAGCAGCTTGGGACAGTTCAATGAAAAACTGTTTTTT; CDR3aa: CASSLGQFNEKLFF
j_gene: TRBJ2-6; abundance: few; v_gene: TRBV30; d_gene: .; CDR3nt: TGTGCCTGGAGTTCCACATTATCCGGCCCAGGCTCTGGGGCCAACGTCCTGACTTTC; CDR3aa: CAWSSTLSGPGSGANVLTF
j_gene: TRBJ1-2; abundance: .; v_gene: TRBV5-1; d_gene: TRBD1; CDR3nt: TGCGCCAGCAGCTTGGTTCAGGGGGCCTCCCAAGGCCATGGCTACACCTTC; CDR3aa: CASSLVQGASQGHGYTF
j_gene: TRBJ1-1; abundance: .; v_gene: TRBV2; d_gene: .; CDR3nt: TGTGCCAGTTCCGTGAGCACAGTGTTAACTGAAGCTTTCTTT; CDR3aa: CASSVSTVLTEAFF
j_gene: TRBJ1-4; abundance: .; v_gene: TRBV4-1; d_gene: .; CDR3nt: TGCGCCAGCAGCCAAGGGACTCAACAACTCGGGGGAAAACTGTTTTTT; CDR3aa: CASSQGTQQLGGKLFF
j_gene: TRBJ1-4; abundance: few; v_gene: TRBV19; d_gene: TRBD1; CDR3nt: TGTGCCAGCCGACAGGGGGCAAATGAAAAACTGTTTTTT; CDR3aa: CASRQGANEKLFF
j_gene: TRBJ2-2; abundance: .; v_gene: TRBV5-4; d_gene: TRBD1; CDR3nt: TGTGCCAGCAGGTCCGGGACAGGCATAACCGGGGAGCTGTTTTTT; CDR3aa: CASRSGTGITGELFF
j_gene: TRBJ1-4; abundance: .; v_gene: TRBV3-1/TRBV3-2; d_gene: TRBD1; CDR3nt: TGTGCCAGCAGCCTCCAGGACAGGGCCGAAAAACTGTTTTTT; CDR3aa: CASSLQDRAEKLFF
j_gene: TRBJ2-2; abundance: .; v_gene: TRBV5-3; d_gene: TRBD1; CDR3nt: TGTGCCAGAAACTCACAGGGGGTGATTAACACCGGGGAGCTGTTTTTT; CDR3aa: CARNSQGVINTGELFF
j_gene: TRBJ2-1; abundance: .; v_gene: TRBV11-2; d_gene: TRBD2; CDR3nt: TGTGCCAGCAGAACCTACCGTGCAGGGACTAGACTAAATGAGCAGTTCTTC; CDR3aa: CASRTYRAGTRLNEQFF
j_gene: TRBJ1-2; abundance: .; v_gene: TRBV5-1; d_gene: .; CDR3nt: TGCGCCAGCAGCTTGGACAGCAACTATGGCTACACCTTC; CDR3aa: CASSLDSNYGYTF
j_gene: TRBJ1-1; abundance: .; v_gene: TRBV24-1; d_gene: .; CDR3nt: TGTGCCACCAGTGACAATCGGAGAGCTGAAGCTTTCTTT; CDR3aa: CATSDNRRAEAFF
j_gene: TRBJ1-2; abundance: .; v_gene: TRBV19; d_gene: .; CDR3nt: TGTGCCAGTACCCCAATAGGTGGTCGGGGGAACTACTATGGCTACACCTTC; CDR3aa: CASTPIGGRGNYYGYTF
j_gene: TRBJ1-2; abundance: .; v_gene: TRBV6-2/TRBV6-3; d_gene: .; CDR3nt: TGTGCCAGCAGTTACCCCAGGACAGATAACTATGGCTACACCTTC; CDR3aa: CASSYPRTDNYGYTF
j_gene: TRBJ2-2; abundance: .; v_gene: TRBV7-9; d_gene: TRBD1; CDR3nt: TGTGCCAGCAGCTCGGACAGGGGGCGCGCCGGGGAGCTGTTTTTT; CDR3aa: CASSSDRGRAGELFF
j_gene: TRBJ2-3; abundance: .; v_gene: TRBV6-5; d_gene: .; CDR3nt: TGTGCCAGCAGGGGGTCAGTCGGGGCAGATACGCAGTATTTT; CDR3aa: CASRGSVGADTQYF
j_gene: TRBJ2-2; abundance: .; v_gene: TRBV27; d_gene: .; CDR3nt: TGTGCCAGCAGTTTATATGCGGCGGGGGCCAACACCGGGGAGCTGTTTTTT; CDR3aa: CASSLYAAGANTGELFF
j_gene: TRBJ2-1; abundance: .; v_gene: TRBV6-5; d_gene: TRBD2; CDR3nt: TGTGCCAGCAGTTCTAGCGGGGGGGCTGGTGAGCAGTTCTTC; CDR3aa: CASSSSGGAGEQFF
j_gene: TRBJ1-2; abundance: .; v_gene: TRBV11-2; d_gene: TRBD1; CDR3nt: TGTGCCAGCAGCTATCCGGGACAGCGTTCTAACTATGGCTACACCTTC; CDR3aa: CASSYPGQRSNYGYTF
j_gene: TRBJ2-1; abundance: .; v_gene: TRBV4-2; d_gene: TRBD2; CDR3nt: TGTGCCAGCAGCCAAGATCCTGCGGGGGGACTAACCTACAATGAGCAGTTCTTC; CDR3aa: CASSQDPAGGLTYNEQFF